Given below is one T cell receptor (beta chain) in context. No antigen is known for it. The data were obtained in a study of T cell responses to AZD1222 COVID-19 vaccine. Study results and caveats: The study found Spike-specific TCR breadth and depth rose after two AZD1222 doses. The number of AZD1222 recipients seropositive at baseline was only five or six.

The CDR3 contains 14 residues. Trimming took 1 base from V and 3 from J, leaving 10 bases between them. The V gene's germline CDR1 is SGHTA and CDR2 FQGNSA. The method was immunoSEQ multiplex PCR; TCRdb's version includes in-frame clones alone and lacks a portion of them. The data show over 110,000 clones, about 93% seen once. The origin of this receptor is an adult in good health. Sequencing was performed on peripheral blood, taken on day 0 of AZD1222 vaccination. J is TRBJ2-7 and V is TRBV7-2; D is undetermined. Here the CDR3 reads CASSLVAQVYEQYF. The CDR3, as DNA: TGTGCCAGCAGCTTAGTGGCCCAGGTCTACGAGCAGTACTTC.